Below are 25 T cell receptor beta chains sequenced from a single sample in a study of shared clonotypes between healthy human individuals. Terminally differentiated effector memory CD45RA+ cells were excluded by CCR7 positive selection of CD45RO-negative cells. Clones were sequenced by immunoSEQ multiplex PCR, and TCRdb holds only the in-frame ones, with some missing. The sample includes some 2.1 million clones, over 85% of them seen just once. The specimen was naive CD8+ T cells sorted from blood. The source is a man aged 18 to 30 in good health.

The chain recombines TRBV18 with TRBJ2-1; D is unclear. The CDR3 is 14 residues long. Trimming removed 3 bases at V and 6 bases at J, with 12 bases between. Germline lookup yields CDR1 KGHSH and CDR2 LQKENI. In DNA, the CDR3 is TGTGCCAGCTCACCTGAGGCAGATTCCAATGAGCAGTTCTTC. Residues: CASSPEADSNEQFF.

This rearrangement joins TRBV7-9 to TRBJ1-1, with 7 nucleotides matching TRBD1. CDR1 is SEHNR and CDR2 is FQNEAQ in the germline V gene (reference sequence). The V and J ends lost 4 bases and 4 bases, in that order; junction bases with no gene match: 3. The CDR3 is 13 residues long. The CDR3 DNA reads TGTGCCAGCAGCTCGGGACAGTTCACTGAAGCTTTCTTT. Protein sequence: CASSSGQFTEAFF.

V and J are TRBV19 and TRBJ2-2, with D hard to call. The V gene lost 4 bases and the J gene lost 6 bases, with 9 bases spanning the gap. The germline V gene has CDR1 LNHDA and CDR2 SQIVND (reference sequence). CDR3 length equals 13 residues. The CDR3 bases are TGTGCCAGTAGTACAGTAGAGCCCGGGGAGCTGTTTTTT. Encoded protein: CASSTVEPGELFF.

J is TRBJ1-1 and V is TRBV27; D is undetermined. Germline lookup yields CDR1 MNHEY and CDR2 SMNVEV (reference sequence). This CDR3 spans 13 amino acids. Deletions cut 6 bases from V and 4 bases from J, with 12 bases between. CDR3 loop: CASSLAGSTEAFF. The CDR3 bases are TGTGCCAGCAGCCTAGCTGGGTCCACTGAAGCTTTCTTT.

In this sample, this clone turned up once. This sample includes further DNA sequences coding for the same CDR3. The chain uses TRBV15 and TRBJ2-7, with D hard to call. With 3 bases removed from V and 1 base from J, the gap between germline ends came to 7 bases. The CDR3 contains 13 residues. CDR1 and CDR2 from the germline V gene are LNHNV and YYDKDF (reference sequence). Here the CDR3 reads CATSRDGSYEQYF. In DNA form, the CDR3 reads TGTGCCACCAGCAGGGACGGTTCCTACGAGCAGTACTTC.

The chain uses TRBV25-1 and TRBJ2-3, with D possibly being TRBD1 (5 bases). Trimming took 1 base from V and 7 from J, leaving 18 bases between them. Looked up from germline, CDR1 is MGHDK and CDR2 is SYGVNS. This CDR3 has 16 residues. CDR3 amino acids: CASSESISSPGHTQYF. DNA for the CDR3: TGTGCCAGCAGTGAATCTATTTCCTCTCCAGGGCATACGCAGTATTTT.

The J gene is TRBJ2-5, the V gene TRBV5-6; D uncertain. Trimming cost V 2 bases and J 3 bases, with 23 bases left between them. This CDR3 has 18 residues. Germline V CDR1 and CDR2: SGHDT, YYEEEE. The CDR3 loop reads CASSFASSNSIGKETQYF. DNA for the CDR3: TGTGCCAGCAGCTTTGCCAGTTCCAATAGCATCGGAAAAGAGACCCAGTACTTC.

This chain links TRBV27 with TRBJ2-7; 16 bases line up with TRBD2. Unmatched junction bases numbered 11, after V lost 4 bases and J lost 5 bases. The length of the CDR3 is 18 residues. In germline, CDR1 is MNHEY, CDR2 SMNVEV (reference sequence). CDR3 DNA sequence: TGTGCCAGCAGTTCGGGACTAGCGGGGGGGCAAAGGTTGGACGAGCAGTACTTC. Its translation is CASSSGLAGGQRLDEQYF.

This chain joins TRBV4-3 and TRBJ2-2, with 7 positions matching TRBD1. This CDR3 region has 14 residues. Looked up from germline, CDR1 is LGHNA and CDR2 is YSLEER. V dropped 4 bases and J dropped 6; count of bases not matched to a gene: 5. The CDR3 reads CASSRLTGPGELFF. The CDR3 bases are TGCGCCAGCAGCCGCCTGACAGGGCCCGGGGAGCTGTTTTTT.

The rearrangement links TRBV5-6 to TRBJ2-7; TRBD1 aligns across 11 bases. CDR1 is SGHDT and CDR2 is YYEEEE in the germline V gene. The CDR3 sequence is 14 residues long. J gave up 4 bases and V 4 bases, and 4 bases lay outside the gene matches. In DNA, the CDR3 is TGTGCCAGCAGCCAGGACAGGGGGCCGTACGAGCAGTACTTC. Amino acids: CASSQDRGPYEQYF.

The V and J genes are TRBV4-3 and TRBJ2-7; 13 nucleotides line up with TRBD2. The CDR3 is 17 residues long. Germline CDR1 and CDR2: LGHNA and YSLEER. Germline trimming cut 1 base from V and 4 bases from J; bases unmatched to any gene: 7. The CDR3, as DNA: TGCGCCAGCAGCCAAGGGCACGGACTAGCGGGAGAGTACGAGCAGTACTTC. Protein sequence: CASSQGHGLAGEYEQYF.

The count of this clone is one. Other DNA sequences in the sample encode the same CDR3. This chain links TRBV7-9 with TRBJ1-1, with TRBD1 identical over 7 bases. The CDR3 consists of 12 residues. V was clipped by 5 bases and J by 4 bases; unmatched bases: 1. Germline V gene sequence: CDR1 SEHNR, CDR2 FQNEAQ (reference sequence). CDR3 sequence (DNA): TGTGCCAGCAGCCCAGGGGGCACTGAAGCTTTCTTT. It encodes CASSPGGTEAFF.

The chain is built from TRBV28 and TRBJ1-5; D is unresolved. Germline V CDR1 and CDR2: MDHEN, SYDVKM. The CDR3 length is 21 residues. Deletions cut 2 bases from V and 3 bases from J, with 29 bases between. The CDR3 loop is CASSLRSSLHRGPNDNQPQHF. Written as DNA, the CDR3 is TGTGCCAGCAGTTTACGCAGTTCACTACACCGAGGCCCAAACGACAATCAGCCCCAGCATTTT.

In the case of this clone: Additional DNA sequences in this sample encode the identical CDR3. The chain combines TRBV9 with TRBJ2-3; no clear D gene. Per the germline V gene, CDR1 is SGDLS and CDR2 is YYNGEE. Trimming cost V 3 bases and J 5 bases, with 7 bases left between them. This CDR3 is built from 12 residues. CDR3 sequence reads: CASSGTRDTQYF. The DNA of the CDR3 is TGTGCCAGCAGCGGCACCAGAGATACGCAGTATTTT.

This clone came up once. V gene TRBV6-6 combines with J gene TRBJ1-5; D uncertain. Germline values: CDR1 MNHNY, CDR2 SVGAGI (reference sequence). This CDR3 has 14 amino acids. The V gene lost 2 bases and the J gene lost 11 bases, with 16 bases spanning the gap. This CDR3 is CASSYPDGLSSQHF. For the CDR3, the DNA is TGTGCCAGCAGTTACCCGGACGGCCTCTCGTCCCAGCATTTT.

This clone has just one count. The chain links TRBV27 to TRBJ2-7; 8 bases fit TRBD2. Trimming cost V 6 bases and J 0 bases; bases outside gene matches: 4. Germline CDR1 and CDR2: MNHEY and SMNVEV (reference sequence). The CDR3 is 14 amino acids. CDR3 residues: CASSGAGASYEQYF. CDR3 DNA sequence: TGTGCCAGCAGCGGAGCGGGGGCCTCCTACGAGCAGTACTTC.

This chain uses TRBV27 with TRBJ2-7; tentative D call: TRBD2 (6 bases). Trimming cost V 6 bases and J 0 bases, with 12 bases left between them. The CDR3 sequence is 14 residues long. Per the germline V gene, CDR1 is MNHEY and CDR2 is SMNVEV (reference sequence). Written as DNA, the CDR3 is TGTGCCAGCAGGTCGACTAGAAGCTCCTACGAGCAGTACTTC. Protein sequence: CASRSTRSSYEQYF.

This clone was detected only once. This chain links TRBV11-2 with TRBJ1-1; D is undetermined. The ends were cut back, 7 bases at V and 5 bases at J, with 8 bases in the middle. The CDR3 contains 11 residues. Germline CDR1 SGHAT, CDR2 FQNNGV. The CDR3 sequence is CASTEGTEAFF. The CDR3 bases are TGTGCCAGCACGGAGGGAACTGAAGCTTTCTTT.

The rearrangement uses TRBV6-5 and TRBJ1-5; 7 bases fit TRBD1. The CDR3 is made up of 15 amino acids. Looked up from germline, CDR1 is MNHEY and CDR2 is SVGAGI. V trimming: 5 bases; J trimming: 0 bases; junction bases outside the gene matches: 4. The CDR3 bases are TGTGCCAGCAGTAAACAGGGGATTAGCAATCAGCCCCAGCATTTT. Translating gives CASSKQGISNQPQHF.

The chain is built from TRBV4-1 and TRBJ2-7; the match to TRBD1 covers 9 bases. Per germline, CDR1 MGHRA and CDR2 YSYEKL. This CDR3 contains 19 residues. Germline trimming cut 1 base from V and 0 bases from J; bases unmatched to any gene: 13. The CDR3 nucleotides read TGCGCCAGCAGCCAAGCGGACAGGGGAAAGGGTTTGGACTCCTACGAGCAGTACTTC. It encodes CASSQADRGKGLDSYEQYF.

The rearrangement uses TRBV5-6 and TRBJ2-5; 7 nucleotides line up with TRBD1. V shed 4 bases, J shed 5 bases, and the junction held 8 bases outside the gene matches. Germline values: CDR1 SGHDT, CDR2 YYEEEE. The CDR3 is 14 amino acids. CDR3 sequence (DNA): TGTGCCAGCAGCGCCATACAGGGGTGGGAGACCCAGTACTTC. It translates to CASSAIQGWETQYF.

This clone has just one count. The chain recombines TRBV27 with TRBJ2-3, with 11 bases identical to TRBD2. CDR3 length: 14 residues. CDR1 is MNHEY, CDR2 SMNVEV, per germline (reference sequence). J lost 3 bases, V lost 7 bases, and 3 bases had no gene match. This CDR3 is CASTTSGMTDTQYF. The CDR3 nucleotides read TGTGCCAGCACGACTAGCGGGATGACAGATACGCAGTATTTT.

This chain links TRBV6-5 with TRBJ2-3; D call uncertain. Trimming cost V 6 bases and J 4 bases, with 8 bases left between them. Germline assignment: CDR1 MNHEY and CDR2 SVGAGI. The CDR3 spans 12 residues. The CDR3 DNA is TGTGCCAGCAGGGATCCATCAGATACGCAGTATTTT. It is translated as CASRDPSDTQYF.

The rearrangement links TRBV5-1 to TRBJ2-7; 7 bases line up with TRBD1. The CDR3 runs to 16 residues. V gave up 0 bases and J gave up 0 bases; unmatched junction bases: 6. Germline lookup yields CDR1 SGHRS and CDR2 YFSETQ. The DNA of the CDR3 is TGCGCCAGCAGCTTGGATCCGGGACAGAGCTCCTACGAGCAGTACTTC. Protein: CASSLDPGQSSYEQYF.

This chain links TRBV25-1 with TRBJ1-6; D is unclear. Trimming took 4 bases from V and 14 from J, leaving 15 bases between them. Per germline, CDR1 MGHDK and CDR2 SYGVNS. The CDR3 extends over 13 amino acids. CDR3 sequence: CASSVGLNSALHF. The CDR3, as DNA: TGTGCCAGCAGTGTGGGCCTTAATTCGGCCCTCCACTTT.